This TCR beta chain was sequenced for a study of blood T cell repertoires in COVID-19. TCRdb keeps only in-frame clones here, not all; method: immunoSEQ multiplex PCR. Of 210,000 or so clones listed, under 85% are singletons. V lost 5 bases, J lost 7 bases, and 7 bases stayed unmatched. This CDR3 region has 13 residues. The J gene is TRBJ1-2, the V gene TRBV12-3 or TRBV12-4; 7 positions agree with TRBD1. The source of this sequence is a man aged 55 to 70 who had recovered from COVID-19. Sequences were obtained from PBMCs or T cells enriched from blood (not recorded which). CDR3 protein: CASSAGTVSGYTF. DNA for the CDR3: TGTGCCAGCAGTGCCGGGACAGTATCTGGCTACACCTTC.